The present T cell receptor beta chain was sequenced within a study of blood T cell repertoires in COVID-19. Across the whole study: Sites in the United States, Italy and Spain provided acute and convalescent COVID-19 samples.

This table comes from immunoSEQ multiplex PCR, and its TCRdb copy is limited to in-frame clones, with some not included. The top ten clones hold approximately 4.2% of a sample with approximately 300,000 clones, roughly 91% of them seen once. This CDR3 comprises 14 residues. Germline CDR1 and CDR2: WSHSY and SAAADI. The V gene lost 2 bases and the J gene lost 5 bases, with 12 bases spanning the gap. This sequence originates from a man in his forties or fifties with acute or convalescent COVID-19. The J gene is TRBJ1-1, the V gene TRBV10-2; no definite D call. The specimen sequenced was peripheral blood. The CDR3 DNA sequence: TGCGCCAGCAGTGAGGAGGTAGGTGGGACTGAAGCTTTCTTT. It specifies CASSEEVGGTEAFF.